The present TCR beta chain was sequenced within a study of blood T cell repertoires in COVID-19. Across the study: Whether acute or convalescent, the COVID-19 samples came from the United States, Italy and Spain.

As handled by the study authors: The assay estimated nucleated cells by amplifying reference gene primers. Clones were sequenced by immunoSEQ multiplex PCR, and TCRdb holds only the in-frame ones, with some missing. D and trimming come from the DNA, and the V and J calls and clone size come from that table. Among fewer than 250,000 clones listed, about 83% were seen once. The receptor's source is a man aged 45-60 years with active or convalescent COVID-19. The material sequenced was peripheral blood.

The CDR3 coding sequence is TGTGCCAGCAACTTCGGCGGGGGCGGCGATGAGCAGTTCTTC. This sequence encodes CASNFGGGGDEQFF. This chain links TRBV7-9 with TRBJ2-1; TRBD2 is a possible D gene (7 bases). CDR1 SEHNR and CDR2 FQNEAQ come from the germline V gene (reference sequence). The CDR3 runs 14 residues. With 7 bases removed from V and 8 bases from J, the gap between germline ends came to 18 bases.